This TCR beta chain is from a study of control samples from healthy donors and cancer patients. Profiled with immunoSEQ multiplex PCR; TCRdb holds only in-frame clones, not every one. The table includes 35,000 to 50,000 clones, around 87% detected once. Germline lookup yields CDR1 SGDLS and CDR2 YYNGEE. CDR3 length equals 15 residues. Trimming left V 0 bases short and J 2 bases short, with 10 bases between. This clone appeared once. The gene calls are TRBV9 and TRBJ2-3; the D gene is possibly TRBD1 (6 bases). The sequenced sample consisted of PBMCs. The receptor's source is a woman aged 55-75 years with lung cancer. The CDR3 loop reads CASSVDGQLTDTQYF. The CDR3 nucleotides are TGTGCCAGCAGCGTAGATGGACAGCTCACAGATACGCAGTATTTT.